This passage covers 15 T cell receptor beta chains from one sample sequenced in a study of blood T cell repertoires in COVID-19. TCRdb's table, derived via immunoSEQ multiplex PCR, lists solely in-frame clones and lacks some. The table shows 50,000 to 55,000 clones, with 82% occurring only once. The specimen was peripheral blood. These receptors were obtained from a man of 80 years or more with COVID-19, enrolled during active disease.

The gene calls are TRBV7-2 and TRBJ2-5, with 7 positions matching TRBD2. Germline CDR1 and CDR2: SGHTA and FQGNSA. The V and J ends lost 5 bases and 1 base, in that order; junction bases with no gene match: 4. The length of the CDR3 is 14 residues. The DNA for the CDR3 is TGTGCCAGCAGCATTGGGGGGGGCCAAGAGACCCAGTACTTC. Its translation: CASSIGGGQETQYF.

The chain links TRBV9 to TRBJ1-1; perhaps TRBD1 as D (5 bases). Looked up from germline, CDR1 is SGDLS and CDR2 is YYNGEE. The V end was cut by 0 bases, the J end by 4 bases, with 10 bases between. This CDR3 is 14 amino acids long. In nucleotides, the CDR3 is TGTGCCAGCAGCGTAGATCCGGGGGGCACTGAAGCTTTCTTT. This gives the protein CASSVDPGGTEAFF.

The V call is TRBV6-2 or TRBV6-3, the J call TRBJ1-1; 7 nucleotides match TRBD1. V lost 2 bases and J lost 0; bases outside the gene matches: 6. The V gene's germline CDR1 is MNHEY and CDR2 SVGEGT. The CDR3 covers 16 residues. The CDR3 DNA sequence: TGTGCCAGCAGTTACACCTCGGACAGGTTGAACACTGAAGCTTTCTTT. Translating it yields CASSYTSDRLNTEAFF.

CDR3 in amino acids: CASSQTGLAAGNEQFF. The CDR3 DNA reads as TGCGCCAGCAGCCAGACGGGGCTAGCGGCGGGGAATGAGCAGTTCTTC. V gene TRBV4-1 combines with J gene TRBJ2-1; TRBD2 agrees at 7 bases. CDR1 is MGHRA and CDR2 is YSYEKL in the germline V gene. With V trimmed by 3 bases and J by 7 bases, 12 bases remained unmatched. There are 16 residues in the CDR3.

This clone is labeled large. V usage is TRBV19 and J usage is TRBJ2-3, with 14 bases identical to TRBD2. Germline V gene sequence: CDR1 LNHDA, CDR2 SQIVND (reference sequence). The CDR3 has 18 amino acids. With V trimmed by 6 bases and J by 2 bases, 10 bases remained unmatched. In DNA, the CDR3 is TGTGCCAGTAGAGCCGCGGGACTAGCGGGGGCGGCCACAGATACGCAGTATTTT. Amino acids: CASRAAGLAGAATDTQYF.

The chain uses TRBV7-8 and TRBJ1-3; D might be TRBD1 (5 bases). Trimming took 5 bases from V and 2 from J, leaving 22 bases between them. The CDR3 loop spans 18 amino acids. In germline, CDR1 is SGHVS, CDR2 FQNEAQ. In nucleotides, the CDR3 is TGTGCCAGCAGCCCCATGGGGCAGGAAAGATCCCCTGGAAACACCATATATTTT. It encodes CASSPMGQERSPGNTIYF.

The rearrangement links TRBV7-2 to TRBJ1-1; D is possibly TRBD1 (6 bases). The germline CDR1 and CDR2 sequences are SGHTA and FQGNSA. This CDR3 contains 19 residues. Between the trimmed V and J ends, which lost 3 bases and 0 bases, there was a span of 23 bases. CDR3: CASSFLASTGRTMNTEAFF. CDR3 bases: TGTGCCAGCAGCTTCCTAGCTTCGACAGGAAGGACCATGAACACTGAAGCTTTCTTT.

The chain joins TRBV4-1 to TRBJ1-1, with 7 bases lining up with TRBD1. This CDR3 contains 16 residues. The V gene end was trimmed by 0 bases and the J gene end by 1 base; junction bases not matched to a gene: 5. Germline loops: CDR1 MGHRA, CDR2 YSYEKL. This CDR3 reads CASSQEAGGANTEAFF. The DNA for the CDR3 is TGCGCCAGCAGCCAAGAGGCAGGGGGTGCGAACACTGAAGCTTTCTTT.

The chain carries TRBV3-1 (or the pseudogene TRBV3-2) and TRBJ1-1; TRBD1 might be the D (6 bases). Per germline, CDR1 LGHDT and CDR2 YNNKEL (reference sequence). V lost 7 bases and J 4 bases, leaving 16 bases between the germline ends. The CDR3 extends over 14 amino acids. As DNA, the CDR3 is TGTGCCAGCACCACAGCCATAGGGGGCACTGAAGCTTTCTTT. Its translation is CASTTAIGGTEAFF.

This clone occurred once. The gene calls are TRBV28 and TRBJ1-3, with 10 bases lining up with TRBD1. The germline V gene encodes CDR1 MDHEN and CDR2 SYDVKM. Trimming removed 5 bases from V and 0 bases from J; junction bases left unmatched: 7. This CDR3 region has 17 residues. DNA for the CDR3: TGTGCCAGCAGTCCGGGACAGGGGTCAGACTCTGGAAACACCATATATTTT. Amino acids: CASSPGQGSDSGNTIYF.

V gene TRBV3-1 (or the pseudogene TRBV3-2) combines with J gene TRBJ2-2; 9 bases are shared with TRBD1. CDR1 and CDR2 from the germline V gene are LGHDT and YNNKEL (reference sequence). The CDR3 has 14 residues. Germline trimming cut 5 bases from V and 7 bases from J; bases unmatched to any gene: 5. The CDR3 loop reads CASSWDRVGGELFF. CDR3 sequence (DNA): TGTGCCAGCAGCTGGGACAGGGTTGGCGGGGAGCTGTTTTTT.

The chain uses TRBV7-6 and TRBJ2-1, with 7 positions matching TRBD1. The CDR3 loop spans 17 amino acids. Germline CDR1 and CDR2: SGHVS and FNYEAQ. With 1 base clipped from V and 1 base from J, the junction kept 7 bases outside the gene matches. The DNA of the CDR3 is TGTGCCAGCAGCTTAGAAGCGGCCAGGGGGTCCTACAATGAGCAGTTCTTC. As protein: CASSLEAARGSYNEQFF.

The V call is TRBV7-2, the J call TRBJ1-1; D uncertain. From germline, CDR1 is SGHTA and CDR2 FQGNSA. V dropped 3 bases and J dropped 3 bases, with 17 bases sitting between them. The CDR3 runs to 16 residues. In nucleotides, the CDR3 is TGTGCCAGCAGCTTCTCAACCGTATCTAGCTACACTGAAGCTTTCTTT. This encodes CASSFSTVSSYTEAFF.

CDR3 bases: TGTGCCAGCAGCTTAGCGACCAGCGCCGGGGAGCTGTTTTTT. Its translation: CASSLATSAGELFF. The chain couples TRBV7-2 to TRBJ2-2; D is uncertain. The CDR3 is 14 residues long. CDR1 SGHTA and CDR2 FQGNSA come from the germline V gene. Trimming left V 0 bases short and J 6 bases short, with 8 bases between.

The genes are TRBV5-1 and TRBJ2-2; D may be TRBD2 (6 bases). This CDR3 contains 15 residues. With 6 bases removed from V and 0 bases from J, the gap between germline ends came to 12 bases. Germline V lookup: CDR1 SGHRS, CDR2 YFSETQ. The CDR3 DNA is TGCGCCAGCATGGTTGCGGGGACGAACACCGGGGAGCTGTTTTTT. It yields the protein CASMVAGTNTGELFF.